This T cell receptor (beta chain) comes out of a study of shared clonotypes between healthy human individuals. The study enrolled healthy HIV-negative adults without recent acute infections or vaccinations as donors. Sequencing used immunoSEQ multiplex PCR; TCRdb keeps in-frame clones, though not all of them. The sample shows over a million clones, 75% to 80% of them seen only once. The CDR3 has 13 amino acids. Trimming removed 5 bases from V and 7 bases from J, with 14 bases in between. In germline, CDR1 is SGHVS, CDR2 FQNEAQ. The sequence was obtained from a man between 18 and 29 years old in good health. Some clones in this sample may be carry-over from other donors' samples. The chain combines TRBV7-8 with TRBJ1-2; D gene ambiguous. Sequencing used memory CD4+ T cells from PBMCs. Subset reported: CD45RA-negative fraction. The CDR3: CASSTAEERGYTF. In DNA, the CDR3 is TGTGCCAGCAGCACGGCCGAGGAACGTGGCTACACCTTC.